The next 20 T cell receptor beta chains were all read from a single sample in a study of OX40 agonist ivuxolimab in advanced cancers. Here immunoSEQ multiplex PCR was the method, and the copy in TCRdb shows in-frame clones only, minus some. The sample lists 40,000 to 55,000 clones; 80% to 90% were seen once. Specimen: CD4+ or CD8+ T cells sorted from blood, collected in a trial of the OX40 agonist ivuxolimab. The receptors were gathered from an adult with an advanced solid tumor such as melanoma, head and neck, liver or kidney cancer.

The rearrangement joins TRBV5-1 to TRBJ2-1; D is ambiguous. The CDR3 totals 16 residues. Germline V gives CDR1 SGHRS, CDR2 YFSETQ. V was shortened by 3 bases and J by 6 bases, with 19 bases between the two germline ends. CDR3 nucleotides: TGCGCCAGCAGCTCTAGGAGTCGTGGGGAAATCAATGAGCAGTTCTTC. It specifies CASSSRSRGEINEQFF.

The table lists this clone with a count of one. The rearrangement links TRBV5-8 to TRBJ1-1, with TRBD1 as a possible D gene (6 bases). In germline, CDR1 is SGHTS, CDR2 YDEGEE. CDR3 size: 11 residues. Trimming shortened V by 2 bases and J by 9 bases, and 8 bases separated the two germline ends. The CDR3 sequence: CASSFGQKAFF. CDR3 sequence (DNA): TGTGCCAGCAGCTTTGGACAGAAAGCTTTCTTT.

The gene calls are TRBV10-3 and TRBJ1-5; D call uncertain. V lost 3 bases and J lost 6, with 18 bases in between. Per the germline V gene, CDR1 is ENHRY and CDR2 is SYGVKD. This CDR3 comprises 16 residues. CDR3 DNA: TGTGCCATCAGTGATCGGGTTGGTCCGGCGGGTCAGCCCCAGCATTTT. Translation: CAISDRVGPAGQPQHF.

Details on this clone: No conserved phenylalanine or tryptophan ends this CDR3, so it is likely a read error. CDR3 DNA sequence: TGCGCCAGCAGCTCGCGTCAACAGGGGAACACTGAAGCTTTCCTT. Protein sequence: CASSSRQQGNTEAFL. V and J are TRBV5-1 and TRBJ1-1; the D gene is possibly TRBD1 (6 bases). Germline V gene sequence: CDR1 SGHRS, CDR2 YFSETQ. The germline V and J ends were trimmed by 3 bases and 1 base, with 13 bases remaining between them. CDR3 length: 15 amino acids.

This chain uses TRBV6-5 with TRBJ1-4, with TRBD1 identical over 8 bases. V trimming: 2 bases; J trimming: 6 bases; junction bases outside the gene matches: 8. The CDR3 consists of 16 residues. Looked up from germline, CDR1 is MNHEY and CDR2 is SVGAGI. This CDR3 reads CASSYAQGVMYEKLFF. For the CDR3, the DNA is TGTGCCAGCAGTTACGCACAGGGGGTTATGTATGAAAAACTGTTTTTT.

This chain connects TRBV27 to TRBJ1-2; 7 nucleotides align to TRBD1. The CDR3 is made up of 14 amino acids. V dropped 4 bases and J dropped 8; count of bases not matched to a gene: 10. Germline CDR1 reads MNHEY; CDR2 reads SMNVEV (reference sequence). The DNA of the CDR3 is TGTGCCAGCAGTTCCACGACAGGGTTATGGGGCTACACCTTC. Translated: CASSSTTGLWGYTF.

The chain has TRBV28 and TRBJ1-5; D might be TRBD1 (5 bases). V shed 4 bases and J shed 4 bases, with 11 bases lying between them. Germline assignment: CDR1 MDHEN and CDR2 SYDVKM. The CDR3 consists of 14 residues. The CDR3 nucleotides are TGTGCCAGCAGTTGGGCAGGGTTTAATCAGCCCCAGCATTTT. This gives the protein CASSWAGFNQPQHF.

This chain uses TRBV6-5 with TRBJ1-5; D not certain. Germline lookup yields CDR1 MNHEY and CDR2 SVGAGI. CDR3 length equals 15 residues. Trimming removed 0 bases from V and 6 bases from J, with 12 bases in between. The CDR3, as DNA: TGTGCCAGCAGTTACTCGTTTTCTGCTAGTCAGCCCCAGCATTTT. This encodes CASSYSFSASQPQHF.

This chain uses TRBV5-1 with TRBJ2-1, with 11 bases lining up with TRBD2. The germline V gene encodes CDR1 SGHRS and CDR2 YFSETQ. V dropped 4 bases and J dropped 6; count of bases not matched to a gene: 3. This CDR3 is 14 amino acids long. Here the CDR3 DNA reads TGCGCCAGCAGCGGTGGGACTAGCGGCAATGAGCAGTTCTTC. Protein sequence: CASSGGTSGNEQFF.

CDR3 nucleotides: TGTGCCAGCAGCCCGGACAGGGGATATGGCTACACCTTC. Translated: CASSPDRGYGYTF. The rearrangement links TRBV11-2 to TRBJ1-2, with 9 nucleotides matching TRBD1. There are 13 residues in the CDR3. V shed 5 bases and J 5 bases; nucleotides not matched to a gene: 3. CDR1 is SGHAT, CDR2 FQNNGV, per germline.

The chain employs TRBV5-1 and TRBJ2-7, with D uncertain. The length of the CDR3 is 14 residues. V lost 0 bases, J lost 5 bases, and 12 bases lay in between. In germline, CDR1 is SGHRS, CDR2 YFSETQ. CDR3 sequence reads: CASSLEPADHEQYF. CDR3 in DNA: TGCGCCAGCAGCTTGGAACCGGCTGACCACGAGCAGTACTTC.

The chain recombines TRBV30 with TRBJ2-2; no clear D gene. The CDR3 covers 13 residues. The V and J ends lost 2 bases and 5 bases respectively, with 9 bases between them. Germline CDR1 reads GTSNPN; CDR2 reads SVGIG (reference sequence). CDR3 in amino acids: CAWSLLQTGELFF. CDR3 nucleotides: TGTGCCTGGAGTTTATTACAGACCGGGGAGCTGTTTTTT.

This CDR3 is CASSQGRRGEWEQYF. The CDR3 DNA reads as TGTGCCAGCAGCCAAGGGCGGCGGGGGGAATGGGAGCAGTACTTC. The chain joins TRBV4-2 to TRBJ2-7; TRBD2 matches 8 bases. The CDR3 extends over 15 amino acids. CDR1 and CDR2 (germline): LGHNA, YNFKEQ. With V trimmed by 1 base and J by 7 bases, 9 bases remained unmatched.

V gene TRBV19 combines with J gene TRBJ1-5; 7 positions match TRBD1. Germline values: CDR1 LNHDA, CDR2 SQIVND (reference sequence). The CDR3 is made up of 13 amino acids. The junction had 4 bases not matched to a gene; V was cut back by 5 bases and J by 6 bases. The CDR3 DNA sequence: TGTGCCAGTAGTGAGACAGGGCCTCAGCCCCAGCATTTT. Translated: CASSETGPQPQHF.

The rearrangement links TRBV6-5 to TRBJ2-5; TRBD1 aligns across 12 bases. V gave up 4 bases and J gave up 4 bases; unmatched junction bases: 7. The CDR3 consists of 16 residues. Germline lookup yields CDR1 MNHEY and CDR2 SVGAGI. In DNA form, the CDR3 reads TGTGCCAGCAGTTCCGGGACAGGGGGCGGTAGAGAGACCCAGTACTTC. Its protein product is CASSSGTGGGRETQYF.

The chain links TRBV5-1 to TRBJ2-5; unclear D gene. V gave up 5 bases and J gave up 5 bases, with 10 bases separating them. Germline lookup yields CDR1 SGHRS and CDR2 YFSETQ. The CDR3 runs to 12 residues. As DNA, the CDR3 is TGCGCCAGCAGGAAGGAGTCGGAGACCCAGTACTTC. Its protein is CASRKESETQYF.

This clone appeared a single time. Written as DNA, the CDR3 is TGCGCCAGCAGCATGATGACAGGGTCAATTGAGACCCAGTACTTC. Its protein is CASSMMTGSIETQYF. This sequence joins TRBV5-1 and TRBJ2-5; 7 positions match TRBD1. The CDR3 is made up of 15 amino acids. J gave up 5 bases and V 4 bases, and 11 bases lay outside the gene matches. The V gene's germline CDR1 is SGHRS and CDR2 YFSETQ.

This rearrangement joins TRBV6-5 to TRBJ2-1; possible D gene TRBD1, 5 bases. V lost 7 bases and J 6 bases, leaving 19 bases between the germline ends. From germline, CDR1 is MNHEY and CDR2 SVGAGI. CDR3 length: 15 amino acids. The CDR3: CASTLQGPVGNEQFF. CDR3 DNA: TGTGCCAGCACCCTGCAGGGCCCCGTAGGCAATGAGCAGTTCTTC.

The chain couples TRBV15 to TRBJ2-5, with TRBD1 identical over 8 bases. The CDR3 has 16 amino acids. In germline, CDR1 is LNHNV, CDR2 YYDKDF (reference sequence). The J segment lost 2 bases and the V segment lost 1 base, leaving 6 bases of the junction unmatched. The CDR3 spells CATSRALTGAQETQYF. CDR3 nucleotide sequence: TGTGCCACCAGCAGAGCCTTGACAGGGGCTCAAGAGACCCAGTACTTC. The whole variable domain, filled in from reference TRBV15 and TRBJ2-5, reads DAMVIQNPRYQVTQFGKPVTLSCSQTLNHNVMYWYQQKSSQAPKLLFHYYDKDFNNEADTPDNFQSRRPNTSFCFLDIRSPGLGDTAMYLCATSRALTGAQETQYFGPGTRLLVL.

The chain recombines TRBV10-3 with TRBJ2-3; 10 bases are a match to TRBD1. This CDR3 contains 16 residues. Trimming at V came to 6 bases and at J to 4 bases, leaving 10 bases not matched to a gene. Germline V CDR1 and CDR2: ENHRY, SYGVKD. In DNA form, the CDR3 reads TGTGCCATCAGCGGGGGGGGACAGGGGAGTGCAGATACGCAGTATTTT. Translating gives CAISGGGQGSADTQYF.